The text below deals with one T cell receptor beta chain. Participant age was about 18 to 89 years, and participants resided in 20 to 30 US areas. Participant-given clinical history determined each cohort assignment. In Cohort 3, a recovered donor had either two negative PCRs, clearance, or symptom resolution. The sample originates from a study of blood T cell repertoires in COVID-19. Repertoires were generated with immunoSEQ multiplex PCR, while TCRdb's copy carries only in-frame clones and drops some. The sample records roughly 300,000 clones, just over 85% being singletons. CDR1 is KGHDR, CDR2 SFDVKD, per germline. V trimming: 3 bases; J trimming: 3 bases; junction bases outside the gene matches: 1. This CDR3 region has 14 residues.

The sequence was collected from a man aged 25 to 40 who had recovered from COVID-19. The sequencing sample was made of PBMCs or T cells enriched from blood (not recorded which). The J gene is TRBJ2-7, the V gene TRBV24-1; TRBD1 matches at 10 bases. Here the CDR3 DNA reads TGTGCCACCAGTGATCGGACAGGGGGCTACGAGCAGTACTTC. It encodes CATSDRTGGYEQYF.